These 19 T cell receptor beta chains share one sample of origin, sequenced in a study of blood T cell repertoires in COVID-19. Measured with immunoSEQ multiplex PCR; TCRdb has only the in-frame clones, and not every one. The table shows about 340,000 clones, with approximately 86% occurring only once. The specimen was PBMCs or T cells enriched from blood (not recorded which). These receptors came from a woman in her thirties or forties with acute COVID-19.

The chain employs TRBV4-3 and TRBJ2-1; 8 bases align to TRBD2. V gave up 0 bases and J gave up 5 bases; unmatched junction bases: 9. CDR1 and CDR2 from the germline V gene are LGHNA and YSLEER. There are 17 residues in the CDR3. The CDR3 region has the DNA TGCGCCAGCAGCCAAGAGATTAGCGGGGCCCCCCACAATGAGCAGTTCTTC. Protein product: CASSQEISGAPHNEQFF.

V gene TRBV9 combines with J gene TRBJ1-6; D is possibly TRBD1 (5 bases). Trimming shortened V by 6 bases and J by 5 bases, and 9 bases separated the two germline ends. Germline V gives CDR1 SGDLS, CDR2 YYNGEE. The CDR3 totals 13 residues. The chain's CDR3 is CASKQQDNSPLHF. In nucleotides, the CDR3 is TGTGCCAGCAAACAACAGGATAATTCACCCCTCCACTTT.

This sequence joins TRBV6-5 and TRBJ2-7, with TRBD2 identical over 8 bases. The CDR3 contains 11 residues. Trimming removed 8 bases from V and 4 bases from J; junction bases left unmatched: 1. Looked up from germline, CDR1 is MNHEY and CDR2 is SVGAGI. CDR3 coding DNA: TGTGCCAGCGGACTAGCATACGAGCAGTACTTC. Its translation: CASGLAYEQYF.

This chain joins TRBV21-1 and TRBJ1-2; TRBD1 is the table's D call and was not checked against the DNA. TRBV21-1 is labeled a pseudogene. The length of the CDR3 is 17 residues. The CDR3 sequence is CASNYPPSSGQILGYTF. The CDR3 bases are TGTGCCAGCAATTACCCTCCCTCCTCGGGACAGATTCTTGGCTACACCTTC.

The chain is built from TRBV28 and TRBJ1-6; D is ambiguous. The CDR3 consists of 17 residues. The germline V gene has CDR1 MDHEN and CDR2 SYDVKM. V was shortened by 1 base and J by 3 bases, with 13 bases between the two germline ends. CDR3 loop: CASSLLSTGSYNSPLHF. DNA for the CDR3: TGTGCCAGCAGTTTATTGTCGACGGGGAGCTATAATTCACCCCTCCACTTT.

In nucleotides, the CDR3 is TGCGCCAGCAGCCCGTTGAGTAGCTCTGGAAACACCATATATTTT. As protein: CASSPLSSSGNTIYF. V is TRBV5-1 and J is TRBJ1-3; D remains unclear. V was cut by 4 bases and J by 0 bases, with 11 bases left in between. The CDR3 loop spans 15 amino acids. Germline V gene data show CDR1 as SGHRS and CDR2 as YFSETQ.

The rearrangement uses TRBV27 and TRBJ2-1; TRBD1 might be the D (5 bases). Germline CDR1 MNHEY, CDR2 SMNVEV (reference sequence). The CDR3 is made up of 15 amino acids. V shed 6 bases and J shed 1 base, with 13 bases lying between them. The CDR3 sequence: CASRLGRVSYNEQFF. CDR3 nucleotides: TGTGCCAGCAGGTTGGGCAGGGTTTCCTACAATGAGCAGTTCTTC.

The chain carries TRBV7-2 and TRBJ1-4; D gene unclear. CDR1 and CDR2 (germline): SGHTA, FQGNSA. The CDR3 contains 15 residues. Between the trimmed V and J ends, which lost 5 bases and 0 bases, there was a span of 10 bases. Here the CDR3 reads CASSPRQPTNEKLFF. CDR3 coding DNA: TGTGCCAGCAGCCCACGACAACCAACTAATGAAAAACTGTTTTTT. Using reference TRBV7-2 and TRBJ1-4 for the parts outside the CDR3, the full variable domain is GAGVSQSPSNKVTEKGKDVELRCDPISGHTALYWYRQSLGQGLEFLIYFQGNSAPDKSGLPSDRFSAERTGGSVSTLTIQRTQQEDSAVYLCASSPRQPTNEKLFFGSGTQLSVL.

The rearrangement uses TRBV5-1 and TRBJ2-2, with 13 bases that match TRBD2. Germline V gene sequence: CDR1 SGHRS, CDR2 YFSETQ. Unmatched junction bases numbered 10, after V lost 4 bases and J lost 4 bases. The CDR3 has 18 residues. The CDR3 coding sequence is TGCGCCAGCAGCCAAACTAGCGGGAGGGCCGCCGGCACCGGGGAGCTGTTTTTT. This encodes CASSQTSGRAAGTGELFF.

The gene calls are TRBV6-5 and TRBJ2-1; maybe TRBD1 (6 bases). The CDR3 contains 13 residues. The V end lost 7 bases, the J end lost 4 bases, and 11 bases lay between the germline ends. Per the germline V gene, CDR1 is MNHEY and CDR2 is SVGAGI. In nucleotides, the CDR3 is TGTGCCAGCACCCGGGACAAATACAATGAGCAGTTCTTC. It codes for CASTRDKYNEQFF.

Written as DNA, the CDR3 is TGTGCCAGCAGCTCCGGGACTAGTAACGAGGAGCTGTTTTTT. Protein: CASSSGTSNEELFF. The chain has TRBV5-4 and TRBJ2-2, with 8 bases aligning to TRBD2. The CDR3 runs 14 residues. Germline CDR1 and CDR2: SGHNT and YYREEE (reference sequence). Germline trimming cut 3 bases from V and 10 bases from J; bases unmatched to any gene: 8.

This sequence joins TRBV5-6 and TRBJ2-7, with no clear D. The V end lost 2 bases, the J end lost 0 bases, and 9 bases lay between the germline ends. Germline loops: CDR1 SGHDT, CDR2 YYEEEE. The CDR3 has 14 residues. The CDR3 DNA is TGTGCCAGCAGCTTCCCCAAGAGCTCCTACGAGCAGTACTTC. It codes for CASSFPKSSYEQYF.

This clone has only one observation. V gene TRBV24-1 combines with J gene TRBJ1-5; TRBD1 is a possible D gene (5 bases). Germline assignment: CDR1 KGHDR and CDR2 SFDVKD. CDR3 length: 13 amino acids. V was pared by 5 bases and J by 5 bases, with 9 bases between. CDR3 DNA: TGTGCCACCAGTGGGGGGAGGGATCAGCCCCAGCATTTT. Its protein product is CATSGGRDQPQHF.

Only one count was recorded for this clone. The chain uses TRBV9 and TRBJ2-5; TRBD2 aligns across 11 bases. This CDR3 is built from 16 residues. V lost 3 bases to trimming and J lost 5 bases; unmatched junction nucleotides: 9. CDR1 SGDLS and CDR2 YYNGEE come from the germline V gene. Here the CDR3 DNA reads TGTGCCAGCAGCGCCGGGACTAGCGGCCCCCAGGAGACCCAGTACTTC. This sequence encodes CASSAGTSGPQETQYF.

V and J are TRBV7-2 and TRBJ1-1; unclear D gene. CDR1 is SGHTA, CDR2 FQGNSA, per germline. CDR3 length equals 15 residues. Trimming removed 5 bases at V and 1 base at J, with 14 bases between. The CDR3 DNA sequence: TGTGCCAGCAGCCCCCGTAGAGCGACGAACACTGAAGCTTTCTTT. The encoded protein is CASSPRRATNTEAFF.

CDR3 amino acids: CASSPMTHGDEAFF. The CDR3 nucleotides read TGTGCCAGCAGCCCCATGACCCACGGAGATGAAGCTTTCTTT. This chain links TRBV9 with TRBJ1-1; D uncertain. Trimming cost V 4 bases and J 7 bases, with 17 bases left between them. This CDR3 is built from 14 residues. Germline loops: CDR1 SGDLS, CDR2 YYNGEE.

This chain links TRBV13 with TRBJ2-1; D may be TRBD2 (5 bases). Germline CDR1 reads PRHDT; CDR2 reads FYEKMQ (reference sequence). The CDR3 length is 15 residues. V was pared by 5 bases and J by 4 bases, with 15 bases between. This CDR3 is CASSGRRGLYNEQFF. CDR3 DNA sequence: TGTGCCAGCAGCGGGCGGCGAGGGCTTTACAATGAGCAGTTCTTC.

A few counts support this clone. The chain joins TRBV2 to TRBJ1-4; D is perhaps TRBD1 (5 bases). Germline CDR1 SNHLY, CDR2 FYNNEI. This CDR3 comprises 14 residues. V was clipped by 5 bases and J by 3 bases, with 10 bases between them. The CDR3 bases are TGTGCCAGCAGTCCGGGACTCTCTAATGAAAAACTGTTTTTT. Translated, it gives CASSPGLSNEKLFF.

The V and J genes are TRBV7-9 and TRBJ2-7; TRBD2 matches 9 bases. CDR3 length: 15 amino acids. CDR1 SEHNR and CDR2 FQNEAQ come from the germline V gene (reference sequence). The J segment lost 9 bases and the V segment lost 1 base, leaving 10 bases of the junction unmatched. CDR3 in DNA: TGTGCCAGCAGCTTAGTCGGGCTAGCGGGACAAGGGCAGTACTTC. Encoded protein: CASSLVGLAGQGQYF.